A selection of T cell receptor beta chains follows, all from one sample in a study of Ad26.COV2.S vaccination and SARS-CoV-2 variants. The table came from immunoSEQ multiplex PCR; TCRdb's copy has only in-frame clones and leaves some out. The table shows fewer than 500,000 clones, with around 90% occurring only once. Material: peripheral blood, obtained in a trial of Ad26.COV2.S vaccine versus placebo. The receptors come from a person aged 18-65 years who received the Ad26.COV2.S COVID-19 vaccine or a placebo. Each CDR3 is given with its conserved first and last residue. The D gene is left open where the match is weak.

>15|TRBJ1-2|TRBV19|-
CASSDIYGRRDGYTF
TGTGCCAGTAGTGACATATACGGTCGAAGGGATGGCTACACCTTC
>16|TRBJ1-5|TRBV28|-
CASSFRPGAGNQPQHF
TGTGCCAGCAGTTTTCGCCCGGGGGCAGGCAATCAGCCCCAGCATTTT
>19|TRBJ2-5|TRBV4-3|TRBD2
CASSQDLSRASGNQETQYF
TGCGCCAGCAGCCAAGATCTTTCGAGGGCTAGCGGCAATCAAGAGACCCAGTACTTC
>14|TRBJ1-2|TRBV2|-
CASSEQGDGDGYTF
TGTGCCAGCAGTGAACAGGGTGACGGAGATGGCTACACCTTC
>14|TRBJ2-3|TRBV27|-
CASSLVGATDTQYF
TGTGCCAGCAGTTTAGTCGGAGCCACAGATACGCAGTATTTT
>14|TRBJ2-1|TRBV19|TRBD2
CASSRSGGHNEQFF
TGTGCCAGTAGTAGGTCGGGGGGACACAATGAGCAGTTCTTC
>19|TRBJ2-3|TRBV28|TRBD2
CAITGLAGGGAGSTDTQYF
TGTGCCATCACGGGACTAGCGGGGGGTGGGGCCGGGAGCACAGATACGCAGTATTTT
>15|TRBJ1-1|TRBV2|-
CASSEMGGWNTEAFF
TGTGCCAGCAGTGAAATGGGGGGTTGGAACACTGAAGCTTTCTTT
>13|TRBJ1-2|TRBV25-1|-
CASSIGRAYGYTF
TGTGCCAGCAGTATAGGTAGGGCGTATGGCTACACCTTC
>15|TRBJ2-3|TRBV3-1/TRBV3-2|-
CASSTNPVGGDTQYF
TGTGCCAGCAGCACTAACCCGGTGGGGGGAGATACGCAGTATTTT